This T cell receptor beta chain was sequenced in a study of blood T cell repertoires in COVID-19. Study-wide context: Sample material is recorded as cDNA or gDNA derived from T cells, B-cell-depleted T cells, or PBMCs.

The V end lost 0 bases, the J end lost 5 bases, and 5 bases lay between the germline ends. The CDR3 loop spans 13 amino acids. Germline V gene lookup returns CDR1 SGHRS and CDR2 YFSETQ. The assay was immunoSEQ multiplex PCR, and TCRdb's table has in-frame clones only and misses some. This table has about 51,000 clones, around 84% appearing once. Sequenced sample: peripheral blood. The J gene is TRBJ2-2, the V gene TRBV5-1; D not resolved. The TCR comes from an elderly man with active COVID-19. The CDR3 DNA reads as TGCGCCAGCAGCTTGGACGGGACCGGGGAGCTGTTTTTT. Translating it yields CASSLDGTGELFF.